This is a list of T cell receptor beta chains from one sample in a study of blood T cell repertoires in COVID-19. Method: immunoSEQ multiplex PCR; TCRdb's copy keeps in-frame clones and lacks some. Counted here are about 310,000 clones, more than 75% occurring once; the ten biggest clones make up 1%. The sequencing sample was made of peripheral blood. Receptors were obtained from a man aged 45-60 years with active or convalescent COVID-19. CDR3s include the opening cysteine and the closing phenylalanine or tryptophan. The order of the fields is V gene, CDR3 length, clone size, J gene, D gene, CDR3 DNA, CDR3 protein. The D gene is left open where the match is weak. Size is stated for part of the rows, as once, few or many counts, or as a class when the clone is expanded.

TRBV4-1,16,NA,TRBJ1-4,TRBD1,TGCGCCAGCAGCCAAGAGATGACAGGGGGTAACGAAAAACTGTTTTTT,CASSQEMTGGNEKLFF
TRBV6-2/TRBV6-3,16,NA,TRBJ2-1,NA,TGTGCCAGCAGTTACTCGCGGGGACAGTCTAACAATGAGCAGTTCTTC,CASSYSRGQSNNEQFF
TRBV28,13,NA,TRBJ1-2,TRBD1,TGTGCCAGCAGTTGGGGACAGGGAGATGGCTACACCTTC,CASSWGQGDGYTF
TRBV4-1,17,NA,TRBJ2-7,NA,TGCGCCAGCAGCCCGGGTAATGGAGGGAAAAGGGCCTACGAGCAGTACTTC,CASSPGNGGKRAYEQYF
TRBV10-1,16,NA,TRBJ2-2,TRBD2,TGCGCCAGCAGTGAGGGTCTGCGGGGGATCACCGGGGAGCTGTTTTTT,CASSEGLRGITGELFF
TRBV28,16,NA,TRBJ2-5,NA,TGTGCCAGCAGCGGCAGCGCGGTCGGGTACCAAGAGACCCAGTACTTC,CASSGSAVGYQETQYF
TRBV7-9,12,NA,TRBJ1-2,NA,TGTGCCAGCAGGCTACGGGGGGATGGCTACACCTTC,CASRLRGDGYTF
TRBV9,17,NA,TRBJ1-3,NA,TGTGCCAGCAGCGTAGGCGTTGGACAAAGCTCTGGAAACACCATATATTTT,CASSVGVGQSSGNTIYF
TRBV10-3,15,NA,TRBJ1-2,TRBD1,TGTGCCATCAGTGAGGACAGGACAGGTCCGAGTGGCTACACCTTC,CAISEDRTGPSGYTF
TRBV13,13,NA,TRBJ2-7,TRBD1,TGTGCCAGCAGCGTACAGGGGGCGGCCGAGCAGTACTTC,CASSVQGAAEQYF
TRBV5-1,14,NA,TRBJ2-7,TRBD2,TGCGCCAGCAGCTTGGCTAGCGGGACCCGTGAGCAGTACTTC,CASSLASGTREQYF
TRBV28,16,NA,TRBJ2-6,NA,TGTGCCAGCAAAAGAGGGGGAAGCTCTGGGGCCAACGTCCTGACTTTC,CASKRGGSSGANVLTF
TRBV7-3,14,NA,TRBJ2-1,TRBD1,TGTGCCAGCAGCCTCGGGACAGGGGGGTACGAGCAGTTCTTC,CASSLGTGGYEQFF
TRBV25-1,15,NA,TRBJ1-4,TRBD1,TGTGCCAGCACATATTCCAGGGGGCGCGGCGAAAAACTGTTTTTT,CASTYSRGRGEKLFF
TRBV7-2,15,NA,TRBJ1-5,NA,TGTGCCAGCAGCTATAGTCGTTGGAGCAATCAGCCCCAGCATTTT,CASSYSRWSNQPQHF
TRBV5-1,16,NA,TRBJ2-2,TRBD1,TGCGCCAGCAGTTTTGGGACAGGGGGCAGGACCGGGGAGCTGTTTTTT,CASSFGTGGRTGELFF
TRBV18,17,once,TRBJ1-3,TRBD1,TGTGCCAGCTCACCACGAGGGGCGGACAGGGGGCTTCACACCATATATTTT,CASSPRGADRGLHTIYF
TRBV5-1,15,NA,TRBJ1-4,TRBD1,TGCGCCAGCAGCTTGAGGGGGCCAACTAATGAAAAACTGTTTTTT,CASSLRGPTNEKLFF
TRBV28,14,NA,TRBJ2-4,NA,TGTGCCAGCAGTCCGGGTGAGGCAAAAAACATTCAGTACTTC,CASSPGEAKNIQYF
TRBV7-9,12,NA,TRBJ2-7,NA,TGTGCCAGCAGTTCTCTAGTGAACGAGCAGTACTTC,CASSSLVNEQYF
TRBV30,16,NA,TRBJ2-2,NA,TGTGCCTGGAGTACCCCCCTGACAGGGAACACCGGGGAGCTGTTTTTT,CAWSTPLTGNTGELFF
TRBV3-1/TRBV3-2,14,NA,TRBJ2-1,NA,TGTGCCAGCAGCCAGAGACTAGAAGATAGTGAGCAGTTCTTC,CASSQRLEDSEQFF
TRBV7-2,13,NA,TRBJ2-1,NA,TGTGCCAGCAGCTTAGAAGTCAGGAATGAGCAGTTCTTC,CASSLEVRNEQFF
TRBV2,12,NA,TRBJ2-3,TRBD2,TGTGCCAGCAGCCTAGCGGAGGATACGCAGTATTTT,CASSLAEDTQYF
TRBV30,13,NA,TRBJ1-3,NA,TGTGCCTGGAAGCGGGGTGCGGGAAACACCATATATTTT,CAWKRGAGNTIYF
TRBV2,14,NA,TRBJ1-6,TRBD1,TGTGCCAGCAGAGCGGGACAGGCAAGACAACCCCTCCACTTT,CASRAGQARQPLHF
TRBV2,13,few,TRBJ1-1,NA,TGTGCCAGCGAACGCTCAGGGAACACTGAAGCTTTCTTT,CASERSGNTEAFF
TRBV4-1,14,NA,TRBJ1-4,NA,TGCGCCAGCAGACAGGGAACCCTTAATGAAAAACTGTTTTTT,CASRQGTLNEKLFF